This TCR beta chain was sequenced for a study of shared clonotypes between healthy human individuals. At the level of the study: Three plates each covered CD4 naive and memory; CD8 naive two, CD8 memory one. Whole-study results and caveats: Relative to clonotypes present in all four donors, those not shared had lower generation probabilities. Naive subsets typically showed greater estimated richness than memory subsets.

The ends lost 4 bases at V and 6 bases at J; junction bases unmatched: 11. This CDR3 is 15 amino acids long. Germline V gene data show CDR1 as SGDLS and CDR2 as YYNGEE. CD8 cells classed as naive were CD45RO-negative and positively selected for CCR7, excluding terminally differentiated effector memory CD45RA+ cells. Each donor was a Caucasian adult residing in Nashville, Tennessee. This table comes from immunoSEQ multiplex PCR, and its TCRdb copy is limited to in-frame clones, with some not included. The sample has just over 2,000,000 clones, about 95% seen once. Notes on this clone: Its antigen is unidentified.

The chain recombines TRBV9 with TRBJ2-7; 9 positions agree with TRBD1. The sequencing sample was made of naive CD8+ T cells sorted from blood. This TCR was recovered from a man aged 18 to 30 in good health. The CDR3 is CASSLYVGQGIEQYF. CDR3 nucleotides: TGTGCCAGCAGCTTATATGTGGGACAGGGCATCGAGCAGTACTTC.